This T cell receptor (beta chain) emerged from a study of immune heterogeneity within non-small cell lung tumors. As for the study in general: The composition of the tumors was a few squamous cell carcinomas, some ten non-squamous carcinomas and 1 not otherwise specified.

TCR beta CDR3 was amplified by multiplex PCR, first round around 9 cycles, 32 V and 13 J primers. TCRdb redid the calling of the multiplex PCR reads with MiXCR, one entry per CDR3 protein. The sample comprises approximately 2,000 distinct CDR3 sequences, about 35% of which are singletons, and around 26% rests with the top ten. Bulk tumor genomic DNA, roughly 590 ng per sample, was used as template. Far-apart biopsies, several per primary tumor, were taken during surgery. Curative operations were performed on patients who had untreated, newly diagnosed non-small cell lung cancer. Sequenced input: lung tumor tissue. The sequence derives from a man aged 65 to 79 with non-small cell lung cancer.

CDR3 coding DNA: TGTGCCAGCAGTTTATATGGCAGGTGGGGGGACAATGAGCAGTTCTTC. Translating it yields CASSLYGRWGDNEQFF. The chain joins TRBV28 to TRBJ2-1; perhaps TRBD2 as D (6 bases). The length of the CDR3 is 16 residues. Between the trimmed V and J ends, which lost 1 base and 5 bases, there was a span of 15 bases. CDR1 and CDR2 from the germline V gene are MDHEN and SYDVKM.